Listed here is a single T cell receptor (beta chain). The antigen it binds to is not known. Per-base qualities were not stored, and no clone one base away is much larger. The sample originates from a study of blood T cell repertoires in COVID-19 (TCRdb year 2020). For the study in its entirety: Samples covering the acute and convalescent phases of COVID-19 were provided by collaborators in the United States, Italy and Spain. The material from the prospective study consisted of cDNA or gDNA derived from T cells, B-cell-depleted T cells, or PBMCs. The dataset comprised deeply sampled blood TCRbeta repertoires from subjects exposed to, actively infected with, or recovered from COVID-19. The repertoires were released in a freely available public database meant as a resource for research on the immune response to SARS-CoV-2. Samples were obtained from the ongoing ImmuneRACE study (first 160 participants) and from about 1,300 subjects provided by 6 global collaborators. Nearly every sample came with metadata listing a de-identified subject ID, COVID-19 status, age in years and sex. HLA class I and class II types, where available, came from metadata supplied by the sample provider rather than from assay-based typing.

The paper's findings and limits, for the study overall: The quantity of clinical and demographic metadata differed by source and by participant and was supplied without curation.

The collaborating institutions used their own protocols to collect whole blood in K2EDTA tubes. Collaborator samples were shipped for TCRbeta analysis as frozen whole blood, isolated PBMCs, or DNA extracted from either sample type. The immunoSEQ Assay, a bias-controlled multiplex PCR, was used to amplify TCRbeta CDR3 regions from genomic DNA. As for how the authors treated the data: Nucleated cell counts per sample were estimated from amplification of reference gene primers within the assay. To quantify the absolute abundance of each unique TCRbeta CDR3 rearrangement, sequence reads were collapsed and filtered. For each sample, productive Simpson clonality was calculated as the square root of Simpson's diversity index over productive rearrangements. TCRdb carries this immuneACCESS record with in-frame sequences only. Its versions omit some clonotypes, under half of them owing to an unresolved V gene in the studies checked, with the rest unexplained. The D gene and trimming were derived from the DNA, and the V and J assignments and clone size from that table. The sample table records about 55,000 clones; roughly four fifths of these occur just once. The ten biggest clones cover about 1.8% of the sample.

The clonotype was recovered from an older woman with acute or convalescent COVID-19. Specimen: peripheral blood.

The DNA sequence is given as TGTGCCAGCAATAAACAGGGAACGAACACTGAAGCTTTCTTT. Protein translation: CASNKQGTNTEAFF. The rearrangement combines TRBV2 with TRBJ1-1; perhaps TRBD1 is the D gene, with 6 bases matching. The CDR3 starts with the cysteine, ends with the phenylalanine, and has 14 residues. This entry keeps only the CDR3 DNA: 42 bases, framed from base 1. CDR1 SNHLY and CDR2 FYNNEI were looked up in the germline V gene. Trimming at the junction amounts to 7 bases on V and 1 base on J, and the germline ends lie 13 bases apart.